These 32 T cell receptor beta chains were sequenced from one sample in a study of T-cell memory formation after mild COVID-19. MiXCR was run by TCRdb on the 5' RACE reads, yielding one entry per CDR3 protein. Among about 560,000 distinct CDR3 sequences listed, roughly 20% were seen once. The sample comprised PBMCs or a T cell subset sorted from them (not recorded which). The receptors shown here come from an adult woman who had mild COVID-19 (a few samples of this study predate the infection). Cell type and time point are not known.

This clonotype was counted between two and nine times. This sequence joins TRBV23-1 and TRBJ2-6; TRBD1 matches 12 bases. TRBV23-1 is classed as an ORF, of uncertain function. The V gene end was trimmed by 3 bases and the J gene end by 1 base; junction bases not matched to a gene: 10. This CDR3 spans 20 amino acids. CDR3 nucleotide sequence: TGCGCCAGCAGTCACCCCGGGACAGGGGGCATGAGGTCTGGGGCCAACGTCCTGACTTTC. Protein: CASSHPGTGGMRSGANVLTF.

This clonotype showed up just a few times. The rearrangement joins TRBV25-1 to TRBJ2-2; D is undetermined. Germline V gives CDR1 MGHDK, CDR2 SYGVNS. V gave up 1 base and J gave up 3 bases, with 9 bases separating them. CDR3 size: 15 residues. The CDR3 loop is CASSESSTDTGELFF. The CDR3 bases are TGTGCCAGCAGTGAATCCTCGACTGACACCGGGGAGCTGTTTTTT.

The CDR3 bases are TGTGCCTGGTTCCAGTTGAACACTGAAGCTTTCTTT. Its protein is CAWFQLNTEAFF. The J gene is TRBJ1-1, the V gene TRBV30; D is uncertain. V was clipped by 5 bases and J by 0 bases, with 7 bases between them. The CDR3 is 12 amino acids. Per germline, CDR1 GTSNPN and CDR2 SVGIG (reference sequence). The whole variable domain, remainder taken from reference TRBV30 and TRBJ1-1, is SQTIHQWPATLVQPVGSPLSLECTVEGTSNPNLYWYRQAAGRGLQLLFYSVGIGQISSEVPQNLSASRPQDRQFILSSKKLLLSDSGFYLCAWFQLNTEAFFGQGTRLTVV.

This chain connects TRBV6-5 to TRBJ1-1; no clear D. V lost 2 bases and J 0 bases, leaving 19 bases between the germline ends. Germline CDR1 and CDR2: MNHEY and SVGAGI. The CDR3 totals 18 residues. This CDR3 is CASSYGRGGVGLNTEAFF. DNA for the CDR3: TGTGCCAGCAGTTACGGCCGCGGTGGGGTCGGGCTGAACACTGAAGCTTTCTTT.

The chain is built from TRBV7-8 and TRBJ2-1; 7 bases map to TRBD1. Germline V CDR1 and CDR2: SGHVS, FQNEAQ. V dropped 1 base and J dropped 3; count of bases not matched to a gene: 6. The CDR3 length is 16 residues. The CDR3 reads CASSLGQGVIYNEQFF. The CDR3 DNA reads as TGTGCCAGCAGCTTAGGGCAGGGGGTCATCTACAATGAGCAGTTCTTC.

The chain recombines TRBV6-6 with TRBJ2-7; D perhaps matches TRBD1 (5 bases). The germline gives CDR1 MNHNY, CDR2 SVGAGI (reference sequence). V lost 0 bases, J lost 0 bases, and 6 bases lay in between. The CDR3 runs to 14 residues. CDR3 residues: CASSYSGLSYEQYF. CDR3 DNA: TGTGCCAGCAGTTACTCGGGGCTCTCCTACGAGCAGTACTTC.

The chain combines TRBV19 with TRBJ1-1; D remains unclear. V was pared by 6 bases and J by 0 bases, with 11 bases between. Germline values: CDR1 LNHDA, CDR2 SQIVND (reference sequence). This CDR3 has 14 amino acids. In DNA, the CDR3 is TGTGCCAGTAGCCCCCAGAGCTTGAACACTGAAGCTTTCTTT. This sequence encodes CASSPQSLNTEAFF. The whole variable domain, remainder taken from reference TRBV19 and TRBJ1-1, is DGGITQSPKYLFRKEGQNVTLSCEQNLNHDAMYWYRQDPGQGLRLIYYSQIVNDFQKGDIAEGYSVSREKKESFPLTVTSAQKNPTAFYLCASSPQSLNTEAFFGQGTRLTVV.

This rearrangement joins TRBV3-1 to TRBJ1-2; 7 bases line up with TRBD1. Germline CDR1 is LGHDT and CDR2 is YNNKEL (reference sequence). With V trimmed by 0 bases and J by 7 bases, 8 bases remained unmatched. The CDR3 runs to 15 residues. The CDR3 loop reads CASSQERGLKVGYTF. As DNA, the CDR3 is TGTGCCAGCAGCCAAGAGAGGGGGCTGAAGGTTGGCTACACCTTC.

This chain joins TRBV6-5 and TRBJ2-7; D gene ambiguous. The CDR3 totals 14 residues. Germline CDR1 and CDR2: MNHEY and SVGAGI. V lost 2 bases to trimming and J lost 5 bases, with 13 bases between them. This CDR3 reads CASSYVARNNEQYF. CDR3 sequence (DNA): TGTGCCAGCAGTTACGTCGCCAGGAATAACGAGCAGTACTTC.

Here the CDR3 reads CASNFTSGSSYEQYF. CDR3 DNA: TGTGCCAGCAACTTTACTAGCGGGAGCTCCTACGAGCAGTACTTC. The chain couples TRBV21-1 to TRBJ2-7; TRBD2 is the table's D call, not checked against the DNA. TRBV21-1 is reported as a pseudogene. The CDR3 is 15 residues long.

This clonotype has more than one count but fewer than ten. The genes are TRBV9 and TRBJ2-4; 13 bases are shared with TRBD2. Germline assignment: CDR1 SGDLS and CDR2 YYNGEE. The CDR3 totals 16 residues. The ends lost 3 bases at V and 10 bases at J; junction bases unmatched: 10. The CDR3 coding sequence is TGTGCCAGCAGCGCTATGGGGGGGACTAGCGGGACTATTCAGTACTTC. Residues: CASSAMGGTSGTIQYF.

This clonotype came up many times. The chain combines TRBV12-3 or TRBV12-4 with TRBJ2-7; D is possibly TRBD2 (5 bases). CDR3 length equals 12 residues. V was cut by 5 bases and J by 7 bases, with 12 bases left in between. CDR3 residues: CASSTGLTEQYF. CDR3 coding DNA: TGTGCCAGCAGTACCGGACTCACTGAGCAGTACTTC.

The chain employs TRBV30 and TRBJ1-2; tentative D call: TRBD1 (5 bases). V was trimmed by 2 bases and J by 7 bases, leaving 8 bases between them. The germline V gene encodes CDR1 GTSNPN and CDR2 SVGIG (reference sequence). The CDR3 covers 11 residues. CDR3 loop: CAWSPGSGYTF. In DNA, the CDR3 is TGTGCCTGGAGTCCAGGGTCTGGCTACACCTTC.

CDR3 in DNA: TGCAGTGCCTTGAGGTGGCTAGCGGGGGGGAGGGGCGAGACCCAGTACTTC. Translating gives CSALRWLAGGRGETQYF. The chain has TRBV20-1 and TRBJ2-5, with 12 bases lining up with TRBD2. CDR1 DFQATT and CDR2 SNEGSKA come from the germline V gene (reference sequence). With 6 bases clipped from V and 5 bases from J, the junction kept 16 bases outside the gene matches. This CDR3 is 17 amino acids long.

The chain recombines TRBV5-1 with TRBJ2-1; TRBD1 agrees at 7 bases. Trimming at V came to 2 bases and at J to 8 bases, leaving 22 bases not matched to a gene. Germline CDR1 SGHRS, CDR2 YFSETQ. This CDR3 contains 19 residues. The DNA of the CDR3 is TGCGCCAGCAGCTTTTTACCACCTCGACAGGGATTTAATTGGGATGAGCAGTTCTTC. Its protein product is CASSFLPPRQGFNWDEQFF. Full variable domain (remainder filled in from reference TRBV5-1 and TRBJ2-1): KAGVTQTPRYLIKTRGQQVTLSCSPISGHRSVSWYQQTPGQGLQFLFEYFSETQRNKGNFPGRFSGRQFSNSRSEMNVSTLELGDSALYLCASSFLPPRQGFNWDEQFFGPGTRLTVL.

The chain has TRBV24-1 and TRBJ2-7; D remains ambiguous. Germline V gene data show CDR1 as KGHDR and CDR2 as SFDVKD. CDR3 size: 13 residues. V was pared by 3 bases and J by 1 base, with 6 bases between. The CDR3 reads CATSDPQSYEQYF. The CDR3 DNA reads as TGTGCCACCAGTGATCCCCAGTCCTACGAGCAGTACTTC.

The gene calls are TRBV24-1 and TRBJ2-5; tentatively, D is TRBD1 or TRBD2 (5 bases each). The CDR3 totals 17 residues. V dropped 6 bases and J dropped 7 bases, with 26 bases sitting between them. Germline assignment: CDR1 KGHDR and CDR2 SFDVKD. Here the CDR3 DNA reads TGTGCCACCAGTTCTACCCGCCCCGGGACCTTGGTAGGGACCCAGTACTTC. It encodes CATSSTRPGTLVGTQYF.

The V and J genes are TRBV12-3 or TRBV12-4 and TRBJ2-3; D assignment may be TRBD1 or TRBD2 (5 bases each). The CDR3 spans 14 residues. The V and J ends lost 3 bases and 2 bases respectively, with 9 bases between them. CDR3 in DNA: TGTGCCAGCAGTTTGTGGGGGACCACAGATACGCAGTATTTT. It codes for CASSLWGTTDTQYF.

The chain uses TRBV5-1 and TRBJ2-1, with D tentatively TRBD1 (6 bases). Per the germline V gene, CDR1 is SGHRS and CDR2 is YFSETQ. The ends were cut back, 2 bases at V and 0 bases at J, with 9 bases in the middle. The CDR3 totals 15 residues. This CDR3 is CASSLTGNSYNEQFF. CDR3 in DNA: TGCGCCAGCAGCTTAACAGGGAACTCCTACAATGAGCAGTTCTTC.

V gene TRBV4-3 combines with J gene TRBJ1-3; no definite D call. The V end was cut by 1 base, the J end by 2 bases, with 12 bases between. Germline CDR1 and CDR2: LGHNA and YSLEER. The CDR3 length is 16 residues. As DNA, the CDR3 is TGCGCCAGCAGCCAAGTCTCTGGGCCCCCTGGAAACACCATATATTTT. This codes for CASSQVSGPPGNTIYF.

This clonotype was observed a few times. The V and J genes are TRBV7-9 and TRBJ2-3; no definite D call. Germline assignment: CDR1 SEHNR and CDR2 FQNEAQ (reference sequence). The V end lost 2 bases, the J end lost 1 base, and 7 bases lay between the germline ends. The CDR3 contains 14 residues. CDR3 DNA: TGTGCCAGCAGCTTAAGCCGGCGCACAGATACGCAGTATTTT. As protein: CASSLSRRTDTQYF.

The V gene is TRBV24-1, the J gene TRBJ2-1; D tentatively fits TRBD1 or TRBD2 (6 bases each). Trimming cost V 4 bases and J 8 bases, with 14 bases left between them. CDR3 length: 14 amino acids. From germline, CDR1 is KGHDR and CDR2 SFDVKD. The CDR3 coding sequence is TGTGCCACCAGTGAGGGGGGCAGCCTCTATGAGCAGTTCTTC. Translation gives CATSEGGSLYEQFF.

This clonotype was recorded a few times. The junction shows a germline mismatch at one end, possibly a read error. CDR3 DNA sequence: TGTGCCAGCAGCTACTACGGCTCTGCCCCCTACGAGCAGTACTTC. It yields the protein CASSYYGSAPYEQYF. V usage is TRBV6-5 and J usage is TRBJ2-7; D is unresolved. The germline V gene encodes CDR1 MNHEY and CDR2 SVGAGI. This CDR3 has 15 amino acids.

This clonotype was recorded at least ten times. This sequence joins TRBV7-6 and TRBJ1-6; D not certain. This CDR3 is built from 16 residues. V lost 5 bases, J lost 5 bases, and 16 bases lay in between. In germline, CDR1 is SGHVS, CDR2 FNYEAQ. DNA for the CDR3: TGTGCCAGCAGCCCATCCGGAGGACTGCATAATTCACCCCTCCACTTT. It is translated as CASSPSGGLHNSPLHF. Full variable domain (outside the CDR3, taken from reference TRBV7-6 and TRBJ1-6): GAGVSQSPRYKVTKRGQDVALRCDPISGHVSLYWYRQALGQGPEFLTYFNYEAQQDKSGLPNDRFSAERPEGSISTLTIQRTEQRDSAMYRCASSPSGGLHNSPLHFGNGTRLTVT.

The chain uses TRBV6-5 and TRBJ1-5, with D perhaps TRBD1 (5 bases). Trimming shortened V by 2 bases and J by 5 bases, and 10 bases separated the two germline ends. CDR1 and CDR2 from the germline V gene are MNHEY and SVGAGI. The length of the CDR3 is 14 residues. CDR3 residues: CASSYTGTYQPQHF. The CDR3 DNA reads TGTGCCAGCAGTTACACGGGGACCTATCAGCCCCAGCATTTT.

The V and J genes are TRBV7-8 and TRBJ2-3, with 10 nucleotides matching TRBD1. The CDR3 loop spans 16 amino acids. J gave up 6 bases and V 4 bases, and 10 bases lay outside the gene matches. Germline CDR1 reads SGHVS; CDR2 reads FQNEAQ. CDR3 DNA: TGTGCCAGCAGCTCAATCGACAGGGGGCTTAGCGATACGCAGTATTTT. This codes for CASSSIDRGLSDTQYF.

The CDR3 nucleotides read TGTGCCACCAGTGTCACGGGACTCCGTAACAATGAGCAGTTCTTC. Its protein product is CATSVTGLRNNEQFF. The rearrangement joins TRBV24-1 to TRBJ2-1; weak D call: TRBD2 (6 bases). Trimming removed 5 bases from V and 5 bases from J, with 15 bases in between. This CDR3 is built from 15 residues. Germline values: CDR1 KGHDR, CDR2 SFDVKD.

A few counts support this clonotype. The rearrangement joins TRBV14 to TRBJ1-2; D unresolved. CDR1 SGHDN and CDR2 FVKESK come from the germline V gene. V shed 0 bases and J shed 5 bases, with 7 bases lying between them. The length of the CDR3 is 13 residues. CDR3 sequence reads: CASSQDAGYGYTF. CDR3 nucleotides: TGTGCCAGCAGCCAAGATGCCGGGTATGGCTACACCTTC.

This clonotype has just a few counts. The chain is built from TRBV19 and TRBJ2-2; D tentatively fits TRBD1 or TRBD2 (5 bases each). CDR1 is LNHDA and CDR2 is SQIVND in the germline V gene (reference sequence). This CDR3 spans 14 amino acids. Trimming pared 10 bases from V and 5 bases from J, leaving 17 bases between. The CDR3 is CATNGDRLTGELFF. CDR3 coding DNA: TGTGCCACCAACGGGGACCGTTTAACCGGGGAGCTGTTTTTT.

V gene TRBV30 combines with J gene TRBJ2-5; the D is unclear. In germline, CDR1 is GTSNPN, CDR2 SVGIG (reference sequence). Trimming stripped 0 bases from V and 2 bases from J, with 10 bases between. The CDR3 is made up of 14 amino acids. Here the CDR3 DNA reads TGTGCCTGGAGTGTCTCTAGGGAACAAGAGACCCAGTACTTC. It encodes CAWSVSREQETQYF.

The chain couples TRBV28 to TRBJ2-5; 7 bases fit TRBD1. Trimming removed 11 bases from V and 5 bases from J; junction bases left unmatched: 8. The CDR3 has 12 residues. CDR1 is MDHEN and CDR2 is SYDVKM in the germline V gene. In nucleotides, the CDR3 is TGTGCCCATAGGGGGCTTATGGAGACCCAGTACTTC. Residues: CAHRGLMETQYF.

This clonotype was seen more than once but under ten times. This chain uses TRBV11-2 with TRBJ1-2; tentative D call: TRBD1 (6 bases). The CDR3 loop spans 13 amino acids. The ends were cut back, 6 bases at V and 4 bases at J, with 12 bases in the middle. Per the germline V gene, CDR1 is SGHAT and CDR2 is FQNNGV. The CDR3 region is CASSSTGPYGYTF. Written as DNA, the CDR3 is TGTGCCAGCAGTTCTACAGGGCCCTATGGCTACACCTTC.